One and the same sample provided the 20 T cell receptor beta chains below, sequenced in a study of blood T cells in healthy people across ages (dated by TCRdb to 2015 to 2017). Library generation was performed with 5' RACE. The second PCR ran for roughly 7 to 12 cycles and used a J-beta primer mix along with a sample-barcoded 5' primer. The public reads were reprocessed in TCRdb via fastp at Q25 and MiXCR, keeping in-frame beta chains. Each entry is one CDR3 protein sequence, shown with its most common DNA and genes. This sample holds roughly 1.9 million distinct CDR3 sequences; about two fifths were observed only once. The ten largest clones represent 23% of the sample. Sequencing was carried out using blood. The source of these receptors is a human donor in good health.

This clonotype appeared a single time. The CDR3 DNA follows: TGTGCCAGCAGTTTATTTGCTTCCGGGGTTTATGGCTACACCTTC. Protein: CASSLFASGVYGYTF. J is TRBJ1-2 and V is TRBV28; D not certain. CDR1 and CDR2 (germline): MDHEN, SYDVKM. CDR3 size: 15 residues. Trimming cost V 1 base and J 5 bases, with 14 bases left between them.

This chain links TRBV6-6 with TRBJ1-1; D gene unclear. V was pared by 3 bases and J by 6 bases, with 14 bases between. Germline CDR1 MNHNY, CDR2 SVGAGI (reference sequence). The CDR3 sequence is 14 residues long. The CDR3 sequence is CASSYSGVAPEAFF. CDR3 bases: TGTGCCAGCAGTTATTCGGGAGTCGCTCCTGAAGCTTTCTTT.

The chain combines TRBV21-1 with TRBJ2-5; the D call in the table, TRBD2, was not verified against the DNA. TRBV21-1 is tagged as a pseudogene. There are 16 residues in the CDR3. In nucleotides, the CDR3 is TGTGCCAGCAGCACGAGGGAAACTTCGGGTGGCGAGACCCAGTACTTC. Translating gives CASSTRETSGGETQYF.

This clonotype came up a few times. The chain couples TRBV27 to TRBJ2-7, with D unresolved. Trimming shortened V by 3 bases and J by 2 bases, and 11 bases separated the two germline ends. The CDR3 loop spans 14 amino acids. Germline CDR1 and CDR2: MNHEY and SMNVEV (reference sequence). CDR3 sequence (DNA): TGTGCCAGCAGTTTCCGGTCCTCAGCCTACGAGCAGTACTTC. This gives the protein CASSFRSSAYEQYF.

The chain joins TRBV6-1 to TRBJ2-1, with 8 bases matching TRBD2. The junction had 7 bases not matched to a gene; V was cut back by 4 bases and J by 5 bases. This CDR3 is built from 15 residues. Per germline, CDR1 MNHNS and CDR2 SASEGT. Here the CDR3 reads CASSGIAGLNNEQFF. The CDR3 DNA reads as TGTGCCAGCAGTGGAATAGCGGGGCTCAACAATGAGCAGTTCTTC.

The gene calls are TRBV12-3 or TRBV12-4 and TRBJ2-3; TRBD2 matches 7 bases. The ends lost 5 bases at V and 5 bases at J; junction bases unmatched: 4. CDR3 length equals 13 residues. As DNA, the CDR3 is TGTGCCAGCAGTCGCGGGGGTGGAGATACGCAGTATTTT. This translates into CASSRGGGDTQYF.

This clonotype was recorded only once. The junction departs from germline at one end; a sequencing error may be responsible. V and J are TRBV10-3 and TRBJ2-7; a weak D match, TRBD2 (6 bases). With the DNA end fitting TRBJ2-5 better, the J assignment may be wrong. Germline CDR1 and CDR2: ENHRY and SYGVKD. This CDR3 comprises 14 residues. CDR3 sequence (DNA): TGTGCCATTAGTGATGGAGGGGCGCAAGAGACCCAGTACTTC. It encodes CAISDGGAQETQYF.

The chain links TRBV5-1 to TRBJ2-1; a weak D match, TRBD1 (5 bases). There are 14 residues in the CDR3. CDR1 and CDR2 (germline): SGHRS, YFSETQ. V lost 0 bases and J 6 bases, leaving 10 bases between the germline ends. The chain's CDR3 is CASSLGGDSNEQFF. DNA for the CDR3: TGCGCCAGCAGCTTGGGGGGCGACAGCAATGAGCAGTTCTTC.

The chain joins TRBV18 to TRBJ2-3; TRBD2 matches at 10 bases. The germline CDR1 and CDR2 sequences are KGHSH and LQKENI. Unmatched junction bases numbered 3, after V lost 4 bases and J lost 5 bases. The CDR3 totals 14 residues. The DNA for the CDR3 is TGTGCCAGCTCACTACTAGCGGGGAAAGATACGCAGTATTTT. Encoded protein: CASSLLAGKDTQYF.

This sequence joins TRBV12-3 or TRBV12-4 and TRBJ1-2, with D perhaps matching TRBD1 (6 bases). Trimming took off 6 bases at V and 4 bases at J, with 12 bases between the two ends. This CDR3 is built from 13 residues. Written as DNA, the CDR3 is TGTGCCAGCAGAACAGCAGGGGCCTATGGCTACACCTTC. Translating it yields CASRTAGAYGYTF.

The CDR3 coding sequence is TGTGCCACCAGTGAACAGAGCTATGGCTACACCTTC. It is translated as CATSEQSYGYTF. This rearrangement joins TRBV24-1 to TRBJ1-2; no reliable D call. CDR3 size: 12 residues. Between the trimmed V and J ends, which lost 4 bases and 4 bases, there was a span of 6 bases. CDR1 and CDR2 from the germline V gene are KGHDR and SFDVKD.

The CDR3 loop is CASSQRTGQANTDTQYF. CDR3 bases: TGTGCCAGCTCACAAAGGACTGGACAGGCGAACACAGATACGCAGTATTTT. The V gene is TRBV18, the J gene TRBJ2-3; 7 bases are shared with TRBD1. V dropped 4 bases and J dropped 2; count of bases not matched to a gene: 12. This CDR3 is 17 amino acids long. Looked up from germline, CDR1 is KGHSH and CDR2 is LQKENI.

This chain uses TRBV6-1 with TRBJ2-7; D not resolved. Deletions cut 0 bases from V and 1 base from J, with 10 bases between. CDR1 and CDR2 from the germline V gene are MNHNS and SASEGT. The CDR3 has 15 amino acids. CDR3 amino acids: CASSEALGRSYEQYF. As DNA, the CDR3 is TGTGCCAGCAGTGAAGCGCTGGGCAGGTCCTACGAGCAGTACTTC.

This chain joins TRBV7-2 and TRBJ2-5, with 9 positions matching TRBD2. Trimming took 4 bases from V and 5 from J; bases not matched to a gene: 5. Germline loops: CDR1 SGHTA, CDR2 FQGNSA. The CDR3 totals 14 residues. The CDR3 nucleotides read TGTGCCAGCAGCTGTAGCGGGGGCTTTGAGACCCAGTACTTC. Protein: CASSCSGGFETQYF.

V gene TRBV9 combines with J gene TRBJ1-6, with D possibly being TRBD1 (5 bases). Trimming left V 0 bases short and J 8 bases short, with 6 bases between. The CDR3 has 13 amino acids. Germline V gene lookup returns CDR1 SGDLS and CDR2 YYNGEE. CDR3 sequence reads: CASSVVTDSPLHF. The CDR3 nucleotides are TGTGCCAGCAGCGTAGTGACAGATTCACCCCTCCACTTT.

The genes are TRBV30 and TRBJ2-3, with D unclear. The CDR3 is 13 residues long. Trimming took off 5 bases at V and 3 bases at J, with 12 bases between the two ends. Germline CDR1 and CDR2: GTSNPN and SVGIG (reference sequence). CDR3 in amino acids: CAWAESGTDTQYF. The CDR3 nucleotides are TGTGCCTGGGCAGAGAGTGGGACAGATACGCAGTATTTT.

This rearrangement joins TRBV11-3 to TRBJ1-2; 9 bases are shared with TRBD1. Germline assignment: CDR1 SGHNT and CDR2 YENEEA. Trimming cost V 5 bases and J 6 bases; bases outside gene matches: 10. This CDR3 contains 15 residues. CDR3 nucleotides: TGTGCCAGCAGCGATTCCCGGGACAGGGCCAATGGCTACACCTTC. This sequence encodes CASSDSRDRANGYTF.

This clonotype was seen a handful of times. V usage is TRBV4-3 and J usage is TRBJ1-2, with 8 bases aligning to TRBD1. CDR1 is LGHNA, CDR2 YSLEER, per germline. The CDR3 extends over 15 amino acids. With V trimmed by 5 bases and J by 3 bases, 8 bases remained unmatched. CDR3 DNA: TGCGCCAGCAGCACGGACAGGGCGGGATACTATGGCTACACCTTC. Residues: CASSTDRAGYYGYTF.

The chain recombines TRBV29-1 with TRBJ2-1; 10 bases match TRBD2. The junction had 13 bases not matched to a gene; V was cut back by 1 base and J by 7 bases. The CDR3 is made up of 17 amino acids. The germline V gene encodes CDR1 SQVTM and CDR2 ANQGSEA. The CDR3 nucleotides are TGCAGCGTTGAAGGCCGGGCCGTAGCGGGGGGCGGGAATGAGCAGTTCTTC. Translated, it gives CSVEGRAVAGGGNEQFF.

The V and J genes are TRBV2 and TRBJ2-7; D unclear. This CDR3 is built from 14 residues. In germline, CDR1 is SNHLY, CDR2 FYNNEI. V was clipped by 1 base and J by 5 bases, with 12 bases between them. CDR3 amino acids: CASSEGMMPDEQYF. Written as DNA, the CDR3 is TGTGCCAGCAGTGAAGGGATGATGCCCGACGAGCAGTACTTC. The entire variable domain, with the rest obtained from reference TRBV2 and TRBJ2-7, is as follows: EPEVTQTPSHQVTQMGQEVILRCVPISNHLYFYWYRQILGQKVEFLVSFYNNEISEKSEIFDDQFSVERPDGSNFTLKIRSTKLEDSAMYFCASSEGMMPDEQYFGPGTRLTVT.